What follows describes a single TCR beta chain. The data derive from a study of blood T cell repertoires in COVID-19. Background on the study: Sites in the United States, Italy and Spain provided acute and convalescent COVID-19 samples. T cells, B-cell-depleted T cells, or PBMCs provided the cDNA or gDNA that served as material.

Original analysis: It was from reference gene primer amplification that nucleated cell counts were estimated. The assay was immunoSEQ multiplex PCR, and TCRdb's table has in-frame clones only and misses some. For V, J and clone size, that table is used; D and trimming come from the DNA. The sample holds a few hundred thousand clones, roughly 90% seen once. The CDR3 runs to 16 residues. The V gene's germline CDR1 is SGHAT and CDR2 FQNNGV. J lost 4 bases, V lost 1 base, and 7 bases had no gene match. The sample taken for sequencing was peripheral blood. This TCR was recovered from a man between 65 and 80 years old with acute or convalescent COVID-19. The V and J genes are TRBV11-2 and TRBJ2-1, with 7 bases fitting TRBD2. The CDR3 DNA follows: TGTGCCAGCAGCTTAGGGACTTCGCGGGGGTACAATGAGCAGTTCTTC. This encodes CASSLGTSRGYNEQFF.